The next 20 T cell receptor beta chains were all read from a single sample in a study of CD4 T cells in relation to SARS-CoV-2 and coronaviruses. Clones were read by immunoSEQ multiplex PCR, and TCRdb kept only the in-frame ones, dropping some. Seen here are tens of thousands of clones, around 87% observed once, and the top ten hold about a tenth. Sequencing was done on a sample of memory CD4+ T cells from PBMCs. Receptor source: an adult with COVID-19.

The rearrangement links TRBV18 to TRBJ2-7, with D maybe TRBD1 (5 bases). Trimming left V 3 bases short and J 3 bases short, with 9 bases between. Germline V gives CDR1 KGHSH, CDR2 LQKENI. The CDR3 spans 13 residues. The CDR3 sequence is CASSPVRGYEQYF. The CDR3 coding sequence is TGTGCCAGCTCACCGGTTAGGGGCTACGAGCAGTACTTC.

V gene TRBV5-1 combines with J gene TRBJ2-5, with D possibly matching TRBD1 (6 bases). The CDR3 covers 14 residues. V was clipped by 4 bases and J by 5 bases, with 15 bases between them. Germline V lookup: CDR1 SGHRS, CDR2 YFSETQ. CDR3 in amino acids: CASSRSGGEETQYF. The CDR3 DNA reads as TGCGCCAGCAGCCGTAGTGGGGGCGAGGAGACCCAGTACTTC. Full variable domain (remainder filled in from reference TRBV5-1 and TRBJ2-5): KAGVTQTPRYLIKTRGQQVTLSCSPISGHRSVSWYQQTPGQGLQFLFEYFSETQRNKGNFPGRFSGRQFSNSRSEMNVSTLELGDSALYLCASSRSGGEETQYFGPGTRLLVL.

The rearrangement links TRBV2 to TRBJ2-2; weak D call: TRBD1 (6 bases). There are 14 residues in the CDR3. CDR1 is SNHLY, CDR2 FYNNEI, per germline. V was shortened by 4 bases and J by 5 bases, with 11 bases between the two germline ends. CDR3 DNA: TGTGCCAGCAGTGTTCACAGGGATACCGGGGAGCTGTTTTTT. Its protein is CASSVHRDTGELFF.

This chain joins TRBV2 and TRBJ2-1; perhaps TRBD2 as D (6 bases). CDR1 is SNHLY and CDR2 is FYNNEI in the germline V gene. CDR3 length: 15 amino acids. V lost 6 bases to trimming and J lost 4 bases, with 16 bases between them. This CDR3 is CASRPGGAGYNEQFF. The DNA for the CDR3 is TGTGCCAGCAGACCCGGGGGAGCGGGTTACAATGAGCAGTTCTTC.

The chain uses TRBV7-9 and TRBJ2-2; TRBD2 matches 10 bases. The CDR3 is 16 residues long. The germline CDR1 and CDR2 sequences are SEHNR and FQNEAQ (reference sequence). Losses at the gene ends were 5 bases for V and 4 bases for J; bases not matched to a gene: 7. Here the CDR3 reads CASSPPGLASTGELFF. In nucleotides, the CDR3 is TGTGCCAGCAGCCCTCCGGGACTAGCGAGCACCGGGGAGCTGTTTTTT.

The chain recombines TRBV6-5 with TRBJ1-1; D may be TRBD1 (5 bases). V lost 2 bases and J lost 6, with 19 bases in between. The CDR3 consists of 16 residues. The germline gives CDR1 MNHEY, CDR2 SVGAGI. The CDR3 DNA follows: TGTGCCAGCAGTTACCTCTCTCCCGACTCGGGGGCTGAAGCTTTCTTT. It encodes CASSYLSPDSGAEAFF.

The CDR3 nucleotides read TGTGCCAGTAGTATAGGAAGACAGGGCATAGGCGAAAAACTGTTTTTT. Translated: CASSIGRQGIGEKLFF. The chain combines TRBV19 with TRBJ1-4, with TRBD1 matching 7 bases. CDR1 and CDR2 from the germline V gene are LNHDA and SQIVND (reference sequence). After removal of 1 base from V and 8 bases from J, the junction contained 10 bases not matched to a gene. CDR3 length equals 16 residues.

The table lists this clone with a count of one. This chain joins TRBV7-9 and TRBJ1-5; D is ambiguous. V lost 2 bases and J 3 bases, leaving 8 bases between the germline ends. CDR1 SEHNR and CDR2 FQNEAQ come from the germline V gene (reference sequence). The CDR3 sequence is 14 residues long. The CDR3 spells CASSLQAVNQPQHF. CDR3 coding DNA: TGTGCCAGCAGCTTACAGGCAGTCAATCAGCCCCAGCATTTT.

V is TRBV5-4 and J is TRBJ2-2; 8 positions match TRBD2. The V gene's germline CDR1 is SGHNT and CDR2 YYREEE (reference sequence). The CDR3 is 15 amino acids. V shed 4 bases, J shed 6 bases, and the junction held 8 bases outside the gene matches. Here the CDR3 reads CASSGERGPSGELFF. The CDR3, as DNA: TGTGCCAGCAGCGGAGAGCGGGGGCCATCCGGGGAGCTGTTTTTT. The full variable domain, with the rest looked up from reference TRBV5-4 and TRBJ2-2, is ETGVTQSPTHLIKTRGQQVTLRCSSQSGHNTVSWYQQALGQGPQFIFQYYREEENGRGNFPPRFSGLQFPNYSSELNVNALELDDSALYLCASSGERGPSGELFFGEGSRLTVL.

This sequence joins TRBV5-4 and TRBJ2-2; D might be TRBD1 or TRBD2, each matching 5 bases. The CDR3 contains 15 residues. The V and J ends lost 1 base and 5 bases respectively, with 12 bases between them. Germline CDR1 reads SGHNT; CDR2 reads YYREEE (reference sequence). CDR3 nucleotides: TGTGCCAGCAGCTTGACTGGGGGTTGGACCGGGGAGCTGTTTTTT. Residues: CASSLTGGWTGELFF.

The chain links TRBV27 to TRBJ2-5; D possibly corresponds to TRBD1 (6 bases). With 10 bases removed from V and 7 bases from J, the gap between germline ends came to 34 bases. CDR1 and CDR2 from the germline V gene are MNHEY and SMNVEV (reference sequence). The CDR3 has 18 residues. This chain's CDR3 is CATVRKYTLGQPLGTQYF. The CDR3 DNA reads as TGTGCCACCGTGAGGAAATATACTCTGGGACAACCCCTAGGGACCCAGTACTTC.

This clone was picked up a small number of times. This chain joins TRBV30 and TRBJ1-1; D is undetermined. Germline CDR1 and CDR2: GTSNPN and SVGIG (reference sequence). The CDR3 totals 11 residues. V shed 0 bases and J shed 7 bases, with 6 bases lying between them. CDR3 nucleotide sequence: TGTGCCTGGAGTGTAAGAGGTGAAGCTTTCTTT. This codes for CAWSVRGEAFF.

V is TRBV12-3 or TRBV12-4 and J is TRBJ2-3; possibly TRBD2 for D (6 bases). This CDR3 is 13 amino acids long. With 10 bases removed from V and 4 bases from J, the gap between germline ends came to 15 bases. Here the CDR3 reads CATHGGFADTQYF. The CDR3 DNA sequence: TGTGCCACACATGGGGGGTTCGCAGATACGCAGTATTTT.

The CDR3 DNA follows: TGTGCCAGCACAGGGACAGGCTACGAGCAGTACTTC. It codes for CASTGTGYEQYF. The J gene is TRBJ2-7, the V gene TRBV2; 8 nucleotides agree with TRBD1. The CDR3 is made up of 12 amino acids. V trimming: 7 bases; J trimming: 3 bases; junction bases outside the gene matches: 2. CDR1 is SNHLY and CDR2 is FYNNEI in the germline V gene.

The J gene is TRBJ2-7, the V gene TRBV27; TRBD2 matches 8 bases. Germline assignment: CDR1 MNHEY and CDR2 SMNVEV (reference sequence). This CDR3 spans 13 amino acids. V was pared by 6 bases and J by 7 bases, with 8 bases of the junction left unmatched. For the CDR3, the DNA is TGTGCCAGCAGCCTAGCGGGTCCCTTGGAGCAGTACTTC. Translation: CASSLAGPLEQYF.

This chain uses TRBV7-9 with TRBJ2-2; D may correspond to TRBD1 or TRBD2 (5 bases each). The CDR3 runs 16 residues. Germline V CDR1 and CDR2: SEHNR, FQNEAQ (reference sequence). V was shortened by 5 bases and J by 3 bases, with 16 bases between the two germline ends. CDR3 region: CASSQVPGAYTGELFF. CDR3 in DNA: TGTGCCAGCAGCCAAGTACCCGGGGCGTACACCGGGGAGCTGTTTTTT.

The chain couples TRBV5-4 to TRBJ2-1; 8 bases align to TRBD1. Germline V lookup: CDR1 SGHNT, CDR2 YYREEE (reference sequence). The CDR3 is 14 residues long. The V and J ends lost 3 bases and 8 bases, in that order; junction bases with no gene match: 7. CDR3 sequence (DNA): TGTGCCAGCAGCTCTACAGGGGGTCGCGATGAGCAGTTCTTC. Its protein product is CASSSTGGRDEQFF.

J is TRBJ1-1 and V is TRBV5-4; D gene uncertain. The V gene's germline CDR1 is SGHNT and CDR2 YYREEE (reference sequence). This CDR3 has 15 amino acids. V lost 2 bases to trimming and J lost 0 bases, with 11 bases between them. In nucleotides, the CDR3 is TGTGCCAGCAGCTTAGAGCGGACGGTGAACACTGAAGCTTTCTTT. Its protein is CASSLERTVNTEAFF.

The chain recombines TRBV7-8 with TRBJ2-5, with D unclear. This CDR3 contains 14 residues. V dropped 1 base and J dropped 5 bases, with 11 bases sitting between them. Germline values: CDR1 SGHVS, CDR2 FQNEAQ. As DNA, the CDR3 is TGTGCCAGCAGCTTAGGATCTAGTAGCGAGACCCAGTACTTC. It specifies CASSLGSSSETQYF.

V and J are TRBV30 and TRBJ1-5; D possibly corresponds to TRBD1 (5 bases). Per the germline V gene, CDR1 is GTSNPN and CDR2 is SVGIG (reference sequence). The CDR3 is made up of 14 amino acids. The V gene lost 5 bases and the J gene lost 1 base, with 12 bases spanning the gap. The CDR3 DNA sequence: TGTGCCTGGTCCTACTGGGACAGCAATCAGCCCCAGCATTTT. This translates into CAWSYWDSNQPQHF.